A single sample gave rise to the 32 T cell receptor beta chains below, sequenced in a study of T cell repertoires in breast cancer. The expanded emulsion RT-PCR method captured paired alpha and beta chains from CD8+ T cells. A second nested PCR with blocking oligonucleotides suppressed unpaired genes. TCRdb reanalysed the emulsion pairing reads using MiXCR and keeps one entry per CDR3 protein. The sample comprises approximately 40,000 distinct CDR3 sequences, under 60% of which are singletons, and 60% rests with the top ten. The sequenced sample was CD8+ T cells. These receptors all come from a pool of human donors with breast cancer or a healthy control (not recorded which).

This clonotype was observed many times. The V gene is TRBV6-1, the J gene TRBJ1-5, with D unresolved. Germline V lookup: CDR1 MNHNS, CDR2 SASEGT. CDR3 length: 14 residues. V was shortened by 10 bases and J by 1 base, with 14 bases between the two germline ends. The CDR3 DNA reads as TGTGCCACCAATCCAGCCCGGAGCAATCAGCCCCAGCATTTT. As protein: CATNPARSNQPQHF.

The rearrangement joins TRBV7-2 to TRBJ2-7, with TRBD2 matching over 11 bases. After removal of 5 bases from V and 2 bases from J, the junction contained 5 bases not matched to a gene. The germline gives CDR1 SGHTA, CDR2 FQGNSA. This CDR3 region has 15 residues. CDR3 in DNA: TGTGCCAGCAGCCTATTTAGCGGGGGGGCCTACGAGCAGTACTTC. Its protein is CASSLFSGGAYEQYF. Complete variable domain (other parts from reference TRBV7-2 and TRBJ2-7): GAGVSQSPSNKVTEKGKDVELRCDPISGHTALYWYRQSLGQGLEFLIYFQGNSAPDKSGLPSDRFSAERTGGSVSTLTIQRTQQEDSAVYLCASSLFSGGAYEQYFGPGTRLTVT.

V and J are TRBV9 and TRBJ2-7, with TRBD1 identical over 7 bases. Looked up from germline, CDR1 is SGDLS and CDR2 is YYNGEE. With 0 bases clipped from V and 1 base from J, the junction kept 4 bases outside the gene matches. The CDR3 is made up of 15 amino acids. The CDR3 bases are TGTGCCAGCAGCGTAGCTCCGGGACAGTCCTACGAGCAGTACTTC. Its protein product is CASSVAPGQSYEQYF.

The V and J genes are TRBV6-1 and TRBJ1-5, with TRBD1 identical over 12 bases. V dropped 6 bases and J dropped 5; count of bases not matched to a gene: 5. The CDR3 length is 15 residues. Germline CDR1 MNHNS, CDR2 SASEGT. The CDR3 sequence: CASRGGDRGHQPQHF. The CDR3 bases are TGTGCCAGCAGAGGCGGGGACAGGGGGCATCAGCCCCAGCATTTT.

The CDR3 here is CASSTKGTDTQYF. The CDR3 DNA follows: TGTGCCAGCAGTACCAAGGGCACAGATACGCAGTATTTT. The rearrangement links TRBV12-3 or TRBV12-4 to TRBJ2-3; D is ambiguous. Trimming took 5 bases from V and 1 from J, leaving 7 bases between them. The CDR3 extends over 13 amino acids.

The chain couples TRBV28 to TRBJ1-3; D call uncertain. Germline V gene lookup returns CDR1 MDHEN and CDR2 SYDVKM. V was cut by 1 base and J by 1 base, with 17 bases left in between. The CDR3 contains 18 residues. CDR3: CASSLSEAKWWSGNTIYF. The CDR3 DNA reads TGTGCCAGCAGTTTATCCGAGGCCAAATGGTGGTCTGGAAACACCATATATTTT. Based on the CDR3 plus reference TRBV28 and TRBJ1-3, the full variable domain is DVKVTQSSRYLVKRTGEKVFLECVQDMDHENMFWYRQDPGLGLRLIYFSYDVKMKEKGDIPEGYSVSREKKERFSLILESASTNQTSMYLCASSLSEAKWWSGNTIYFGEGSWLTVV.

This clonotype was recorded once. This chain joins TRBV18 and TRBJ2-1; unclear D gene. CDR1 KGHSH and CDR2 LQKENI come from the germline V gene. V was trimmed by 7 bases and J by 5 bases, leaving 6 bases between them. CDR3 length: 11 amino acids. The DNA of the CDR3 is TGTGCCAGCTGGGCGGACAATGAGCAGTTCTTC. This codes for CASWADNEQFF.

CDR3 protein: CSGQGAGWSYTF. Here the CDR3 DNA reads TGCAGCGGACAGGGGGCTGGTTGGAGCTACACCTTC. This rearrangement joins TRBV29-1 to TRBJ1-2; TRBD1 matches at 10 bases. Trimming cost V 7 bases and J 9 bases; bases outside gene matches: 8. The length of the CDR3 is 12 residues. The germline CDR1 and CDR2 sequences are SQVTM and ANQGSEA.

This chain joins TRBV6-5 and TRBJ2-6, with D uncertain. There are 14 residues in the CDR3. The germline V gene has CDR1 MNHEY and CDR2 SVGAGI. The V end was cut by 4 bases, the J end by 0 bases, with 4 bases between. DNA of the CDR3: TGTGCCAGCAGTTCCTCCTCTGGGGCCAACGTCCTGACTTTC. Translated: CASSSSSGANVLTF.

Worth noting for this clonotype: Here the CDR3 omits its conserved ending phenylalanine or tryptophan, so a read error is the likely source. The chain is built from TRBV7-9 and TRBJ1-1; 9 nucleotides match TRBD1. Germline V CDR1 and CDR2: SEHNR, FQNEAQ (reference sequence). The J segment lost 3 bases and the V segment lost 5 bases, leaving 4 bases of the junction unmatched. This CDR3 contains 14 residues. CDR3 amino acids: CASSATGGYTEAFS. In nucleotides, the CDR3 is TGTGCCAGCAGCGCGACAGGGGGGTACACTGAAGCTTTCTCT.

The chain is built from TRBV2 and TRBJ2-3; TRBD1 is a possible D gene (6 bases). The ends were cut back, 8 bases at V and 1 base at J, with 16 bases in the middle. CDR1 is SNHLY, CDR2 FYNNEI, per germline. This CDR3 has 15 amino acids. CDR3 nucleotides: TGTGCCAGCTCAAACAGGGCCGTTCGCACAGATACGCAGTATTTT. It codes for CASSNRAVRTDTQYF.

The rearrangement uses TRBV7-9 and TRBJ1-2, with D possibly being TRBD1 (5 bases). In germline, CDR1 is SEHNR, CDR2 FQNEAQ (reference sequence). The ends were cut back, 5 bases at V and 2 bases at J, with 12 bases in the middle. CDR3 length: 14 residues. CDR3 DNA sequence: TGTGCCAGCAGCCCCGAGTGGGGCAACTATGGCTACACCTTC. Translation gives CASSPEWGNYGYTF. The full variable domain, completed using reference TRBV7-9 and TRBJ1-2, is DTGVSQNPRHKITKRGQNVTFRCDPISEHNRLYWYRQTLGQGPEFLTYFQNEAQLEKSRLLSDRFSAERPKGSFSTLEIQRTEQGDSAMYLCASSPEWGNYGYTFGSGTRLTVV.

In the case of this clonotype: At one end the junction does not follow the germline gene, possibly because of a read error. The rearrangement uses TRBV4-1 and TRBJ2-1, with 7 bases matching TRBD1. Germline CDR1 reads MGHRA; CDR2 reads YSYEKL. The CDR3 is made up of 16 amino acids. The DNA of the CDR3 is TGCGCCAGCAGCCTCGCTGAGACAGGGAGCTACAATAAGCAGTTCTTC. Its translation: CASSLAETGSYNKQFF.

This clonotype was observed a handful of times. This rearrangement joins TRBV18 to TRBJ1-2; the D is unclear. The CDR3 sequence is 14 residues long. V was pared by 2 bases and J by 2 bases, with 9 bases between. The germline gives CDR1 KGHSH, CDR2 LQKENI. The CDR3 DNA sequence: TGTGCCAGCTCACCAGATTCGGGAAACTATGGCTACACCTTC. The encoded protein is CASSPDSGNYGYTF.

The chain recombines TRBV11-2 with TRBJ2-5; TRBD2 matches 16 bases. The V gene end was trimmed by 5 bases and the J gene end by 1 base; junction bases not matched to a gene: 10. The CDR3 length is 19 residues. Germline V gene data show CDR1 as SGHAT and CDR2 as FQNNGV. CDR3 amino acids: CASSHPGLAGGPPQETQYF. The CDR3 DNA follows: TGTGCCAGCAGCCACCCGGGACTAGCGGGGGGGCCTCCCCAAGAGACCCAGTACTTC.

The sample holds a few counts of this clonotype. This CDR3 is CASSISGIYGYTF. CDR3 DNA: TGTGCCAGTAGTATTTCAGGGATCTATGGCTACACCTTC. This sequence joins TRBV19 and TRBJ1-2; weak D call: TRBD1 (5 bases). Per germline, CDR1 LNHDA and CDR2 SQIVND (reference sequence). This CDR3 has 13 residues. V was trimmed by 3 bases and J by 4 bases, leaving 9 bases between them.

The rearrangement links TRBV5-5 to TRBJ1-1; D gene unclear. CDR1 and CDR2 from the germline V gene are SGHKS and YYEKEE (reference sequence). V lost 0 bases and J lost 6, with 12 bases in between. The CDR3 extends over 14 amino acids. The CDR3 loop reads CASSLEFFSPEAFF. In DNA form, the CDR3 reads TGTGCCAGCAGCTTGGAGTTTTTCTCCCCTGAAGCTTTCTTT.

This chain links TRBV2 with TRBJ1-1; 7 bases are shared with TRBD1. The CDR3 has 13 residues. The germline gives CDR1 SNHLY, CDR2 FYNNEI. Trimming cost V 10 bases and J 1 base; bases outside gene matches: 6. The CDR3 DNA reads as TGTGCCACCTACAGGGACAGGAACACTGAAGCTTTCTTT. It specifies CATYRDRNTEAFF. Looking up the rest from reference TRBV2 and TRBJ1-1 gives the full variable domain: EPEVTQTPSHQVTQMGQEVILRCVPISNHLYFYWYRQILGQKVEFLVSFYNNEISEKSEIFDDQFSVERPDGSNFTLKIRSTKLEDSAMYFCATYRDRNTEAFFGQGTRLTVV.

The V call is TRBV14, the J call TRBJ1-4; D gene unclear. The CDR3 sequence is 14 residues long. Germline lookup yields CDR1 SGHDN and CDR2 FVKESK. V gave up 3 bases and J gave up 0 bases, with 5 bases separating them. The CDR3 reads CASSHKATNEKLFF. The DNA for the CDR3 is TGTGCCAGCAGCCACAAGGCAACTAATGAAAAACTGTTTTTT.

The chain has TRBV20-1 and TRBJ2-4; the D gene is possibly TRBD1 (6 bases). The CDR3 consists of 14 residues. The germline V gene encodes CDR1 DFQATT and CDR2 SNEGSKA (reference sequence). Trimming pared 6 bases from V and 0 bases from J, leaving 12 bases between. CDR3 in amino acids: CSARRGQAKNIQYF. In nucleotides, the CDR3 is TGCAGTGCCAGAAGGGGACAAGCCAAAAACATTCAGTACTTC.

V usage is TRBV6-6 and J usage is TRBJ2-2; D is tentatively TRBD1 or TRBD2 (5 bases each). The CDR3 is 15 amino acids. CDR1 MNHNY and CDR2 SVGAGI come from the germline V gene (reference sequence). V was clipped by 4 bases and J by 1 base, with 10 bases between them. Here the CDR3 DNA reads TGTGCCAGCAGTTGGGACCCTCGGAACACCGGGGAGCTGTTTTTT. Encoded protein: CASSWDPRNTGELFF.

The chain uses TRBV7-9 and TRBJ2-5, with D possibly being TRBD1 or TRBD2 (5 bases each). The CDR3 spans 15 residues. V lost 3 bases and J 3 bases, leaving 14 bases between the germline ends. Germline CDR1 and CDR2: SEHNR and FQNEAQ (reference sequence). This chain's CDR3 is CASSFSRLGEETQYF. In DNA form, the CDR3 reads TGTGCCAGCAGCTTCAGCCGGTTGGGGGAAGAGACCCAGTACTTC.

The V and J genes are TRBV2 and TRBJ2-1, with D perhaps being TRBD1 or TRBD2 (6 bases each). The CDR3 spans 14 residues. Germline CDR1 is SNHLY and CDR2 is FYNNEI. Trimming took off 7 bases at V and 8 bases at J, with 18 bases between the two ends. This CDR3 is CASILGGLSDEQFF. The CDR3 DNA reads as TGTGCCAGCATCCTAGGGGGGCTTAGTGATGAGCAGTTCTTC.

The rearrangement joins TRBV20-1 to TRBJ2-5, with 12 bases matching TRBD2. The V and J ends lost 4 bases and 3 bases, in that order; junction bases with no gene match: 9. The V gene's germline CDR1 is DFQATT and CDR2 SNEGSKA (reference sequence). The CDR3 contains 16 residues. The CDR3: CSAKPTSGSWEETQYF. CDR3 nucleotides: TGCAGTGCTAAACCGACTAGCGGGAGTTGGGAAGAGACCCAGTACTTC.

This clonotype was seen a few times. The rearrangement links TRBV24-1 to TRBJ1-5; possible D gene TRBD1, 6 bases. Trimming took 2 bases from V and 6 from J, leaving 16 bases between them. The CDR3 is made up of 16 amino acids. CDR1 and CDR2 from the germline V gene are KGHDR and SFDVKD. CDR3 DNA: TGTGCCACCAGTGATTCCCCCAAGGGAGGGGGTCAGCCCCAGCATTTT. Protein: CATSDSPKGGGQPQHF.

A few counts support this clonotype. The rearrangement links TRBV7-6 to TRBJ2-1; D ambiguous. Germline-derived CDR1 and CDR2 are SGHVS and FNYEAQ. V dropped 4 bases and J dropped 4 bases, with 11 bases sitting between them. The CDR3 is 14 amino acids. CDR3 coding DNA: TGTGCCAGCAGCTCGAGTGGGGTATACAATGAGCAGTTCTTC. Its protein product is CASSSSGVYNEQFF.

This clonotype was seen many times. The chain recombines TRBV25-1 with TRBJ2-6, with D possibly TRBD1 on 6 matching bases. Trimming shortened V by 6 bases and J by 0 bases, and 6 bases separated the two germline ends. The CDR3 totals 14 residues. Germline V gene data show CDR1 as MGHDK and CDR2 as SYGVNS. CDR3 region: CASRGASGANVLTF. The CDR3 DNA reads as TGTGCCAGCAGGGGGGCCTCTGGGGCCAACGTCCTGACTTTC.

Note on this clonotype: The conserved phenylalanine or tryptophan is not found at the CDR3 terminus, so this likely reflects a read error. It is unclear where the CDR3 begins or ends on the DNA, so no DNA is shown, and the CDR3 is as TCRdb lists it. This chain connects TRBV18 to TRBJ2-1; the table assigns TRBD2, which was not confirmed against the DNA. The CDR3 is 14 amino acids in total, end residues counted. Germline V CDR1 and CDR2: KGHSH, LQKENI. The CDR3 region is CASSPLSGIDEQSL.

The chain is built from TRBV11-2 and TRBJ2-1; 8 positions match TRBD2. The CDR3 covers 15 residues. Per germline, CDR1 SGHAT and CDR2 FQNNGV. After removal of 0 bases from V and 8 bases from J, the junction contained 6 bases not matched to a gene. The CDR3 here is CASSLDIAGRDEQFF. For the CDR3, the DNA is TGTGCCAGCAGCTTAGACATAGCGGGGAGGGATGAGCAGTTCTTC.

The rearrangement joins TRBV27 to TRBJ1-1, with unresolved D. The CDR3 is 13 amino acids. Trimming left V 0 bases short and J 8 bases short, with 10 bases between. Germline CDR1 reads MNHEY; CDR2 reads SMNVEV (reference sequence). CDR3 DNA sequence: TGTGCCAGCAGTTTATCGGCGAACGCCGAAGCTTTCTTT. This encodes CASSLSANAEAFF.

V is TRBV7-2 and J is TRBJ1-5; weak D call: TRBD1 (6 bases). Germline V lookup: CDR1 SGHTA, CDR2 FQGNSA. Trimming removed 5 bases at V and 4 bases at J, with 9 bases between. This CDR3 is built from 13 residues. For the CDR3, the DNA is TGTGCCAGCAGCGGGAGGGGGAATCAGCCCCAGCATTTT. It specifies CASSGRGNQPQHF.

This clonotype was counted a few times. V and J are TRBV28 and TRBJ2-2, with D perhaps TRBD1 (6 bases). The germline V gene has CDR1 MDHEN and CDR2 SYDVKM. The CDR3 has 16 residues. Trimming took off 2 bases at V and 2 bases at J, with 12 bases between the two ends. CDR3 in DNA: TGTGCCAGCAGTTTAACAGCAGGGGTCAACACCGGGGAGCTGTTTTTT. Protein product: CASSLTAGVNTGELFF.